Listed here are 15 T cell receptor beta chains from one sample, sequenced in a study of IL-17A CD8 T cells in psoriatic arthritis synovium. Magnetically isolated CD3+ T cells were stimulated roughly 1.4 hours with PMA and ionomycin. The synovial fluid came from psoriatic arthritis joints with active inflammation. The method was immunoSEQ multiplex PCR; TCRdb's version includes in-frame clones alone and lacks a portion of them. The table has thousands of clones, 55% to 85% seen once; the top ten hold about 10%. Specimen: IFN-gamma+ CD8+ T cells from synovial fluid. The subset here: IL-17A-IFNgamma+ memory CD8+ (Tc1) cells. These receptors all come from a human donor with psoriatic arthritis.

The CDR3 coding sequence is TGTGCCAGCAGCCCCGAGGCCTTCTTATATACGCAGTATTTT. It codes for CASSPEAFLYTQYF. The chain is built from TRBV7-8 and TRBJ2-3; D uncertain. CDR3 size: 14 residues. Trimming left V 5 bases short and J 7 bases short, with 16 bases between. Looked up from germline, CDR1 is SGHVS and CDR2 is FQNEAQ.

The rearrangement joins TRBV12-1 to TRBJ1-2. TRBV12-1 corresponds to a pseudogene. The CDR3 has 13 amino acids. CDR3 DNA: TGTGCCAGCAGCGTACTGGGAAGCTATGGCTACACCTTC. Protein product: CASSVLGSYGYTF.

This chain links TRBV6-4 with TRBJ1-4; the D is unclear. V was clipped by 5 bases and J by 0 bases, with 10 bases between them. Germline lookup yields CDR1 MRHNA and CDR2 SNTAGT. The CDR3 runs 15 residues. The CDR3 is CASSSDYPTNEKLFF. CDR3 bases: TGTGCCAGCAGTTCGGACTATCCAACTAATGAAAAACTGTTTTTT.

Sample share makes this clone large (0.1 to 1%). The V and J genes are TRBV9 and TRBJ1-1; D is unresolved. The V and J ends lost 4 bases and 7 bases respectively, with 11 bases between them. In germline, CDR1 is SGDLS, CDR2 YYNGEE. The CDR3 consists of 12 residues. CDR3 region: CASSFDGYEAFF. In DNA, the CDR3 is TGTGCCAGCAGCTTCGACGGTTATGAAGCTTTCTTT.

This chain joins TRBV5-1 and TRBJ2-2; D perhaps matches TRBD1 (5 bases). The germline V gene has CDR1 SGHRS and CDR2 YFSETQ. Trimming shortened V by 4 bases and J by 3 bases, and 13 bases separated the two germline ends. The CDR3 consists of 15 residues. Here the CDR3 reads CASSEVNRHTGELFF. The CDR3, as DNA: TGCGCCAGCAGCGAAGTCAACAGGCACACCGGGGAGCTGTTTTTT.

The genes are TRBV14 and TRBJ2-7; 8 bases fit TRBD1. Germline V CDR1 and CDR2: SGHDN, FVKESK. V was clipped by 2 bases and J by 5 bases; unmatched bases: 8. This CDR3 has 15 residues. CDR3 loop: CASSQNGQGHDEQYV. DNA of the CDR3: TGTGCCAGCAGCCAAAACGGACAGGGTCACGACGAGCAGTACGTC.

The CDR3 DNA sequence: TGCGCCAGCAGCTTGGCCGGGACCCTCGAAGAGACCCAGTACTTC. Encoded protein: CASSLAGTLEETQYF. This chain connects TRBV5-1 to TRBJ2-5, with D perhaps matching TRBD1 or TRBD2 (5 bases each). Germline V gene data show CDR1 as SGHRS and CDR2 as YFSETQ. CDR3 length: 15 amino acids. Trimming cost V 0 bases and J 3 bases, with 12 bases left between them.

V gene TRBV7-9 combines with J gene TRBJ2-3, with 7 bases matching TRBD1. The trim removed 5 bases at V and 4 bases at J, leaving 3 bases unmatched. The CDR3 length is 13 residues. Germline CDR1 and CDR2: SEHNR and FQNEAQ (reference sequence). The CDR3 region is CASSPTGPDTQYF. Written as DNA, the CDR3 is TGTGCCAGCAGCCCGACAGGGCCAGATACGCAGTATTTT.

This chain uses TRBV14 with TRBJ2-1, with 9 bases fitting TRBD2. This CDR3 contains 16 residues. Per the germline V gene, CDR1 is SGHDN and CDR2 is FVKESK. Trimming at V came to 1 base and at J to 4 bases, leaving 5 bases not matched to a gene. CDR3 sequence reads: CASSQVASGAYNEQFF. CDR3 nucleotide sequence: TGTGCCAGCAGCCAAGTGGCTAGCGGGGCGTACAATGAGCAGTTCTTC. Variable domain in full (rest from reference TRBV14 and TRBJ2-1): EAGVTQFPSHSVIEKGQTVTLRCDPISGHDNLYWYRRVMGKEIKFLLHFVKESKQDESGMPNNRFLAERTGGTYSTLKVQPAELEDSGVYFCASSQVASGAYNEQFFGPGTRLTVL.

The CDR3, as DNA: TGTGCCAGCAGCCAAAAGGGACTAGCGGGAGGCCCTAGCACAGATACGCAGTATTTT. This gives the protein CASSQKGLAGGPSTDTQYF. The chain employs TRBV7-9 and TRBJ2-3; 15 bases are a match to TRBD2. Germline values: CDR1 SEHNR, CDR2 FQNEAQ (reference sequence). Losses at the gene ends were 5 bases for V and 0 bases for J; bases not matched to a gene: 9. This CDR3 comprises 19 residues.

The rearrangement uses TRBV6-4 and TRBJ2-3; 8 bases agree with TRBD1. Looked up from germline, CDR1 is MRHNA and CDR2 is SNTAGT. The CDR3 extends over 14 amino acids. Losses at the gene ends were 0 bases for V and 4 bases for J; bases not matched to a gene: 0. CDR3 coding DNA: TGTGCCAGCAGTGACTCGACAGGGGCAGATACGCAGTATTTT. This codes for CASSDSTGADTQYF.

The gene calls are TRBV13 and TRBJ1-1; D possibly corresponds to TRBD1 (6 bases). Germline loops: CDR1 PRHDT, CDR2 FYEKMQ (reference sequence). The V gene lost 5 bases and the J gene lost 3 bases, with 19 bases spanning the gap. This CDR3 is 16 amino acids long. The CDR3 sequence is CASSPRGAMDYTEAFF. Here the CDR3 DNA reads TGTGCCAGCAGCCCAAGGGGGGCGATGGATTACACTGAAGCTTTCTTT.

The CDR3 bases are TGTGCCTGGAGTGTAACGGGCTCCTACAATGAGCAGTTCTTC. Translated, it gives CAWSVTGSYNEQFF. The genes are TRBV30 and TRBJ2-1, with D uncertain. CDR1 and CDR2 (germline): GTSNPN, SVGIG (reference sequence). The CDR3 loop spans 14 amino acids. V dropped 0 bases and J dropped 0 bases, with 6 bases sitting between them. The complete variable domain, with remaining parts taken from reference TRBV30 and TRBJ2-1, reads SQTIHQWPATLVQPVGSPLSLECTVEGTSNPNLYWYRQAAGRGLQLLFYSVGIGQISSEVPQNLSASRPQDRQFILSSKKLLLSDSGFYLCAWSVTGSYNEQFFGPGTRLTVL.

The chain couples TRBV9 to TRBJ2-1; a possible D gene is TRBD2 (6 bases). The CDR3 runs 14 residues. From germline, CDR1 is SGDLS and CDR2 YYNGEE. V gave up 4 bases and J gave up 4 bases, with 12 bases separating them. In DNA, the CDR3 is TGTGCCAGCAGCCCGCGGGACTTTTACAATGAGCAGTTCTTC. Translated: CASSPRDFYNEQFF.

J is TRBJ1-1 and V is TRBV7-2; unclear D gene. Trimming left V 5 bases short and J 5 bases short, with 12 bases between. Looked up from germline, CDR1 is SGHTA and CDR2 is FQGNSA. There are 13 residues in the CDR3. The CDR3 sequence: CASSQGPITEAFF. In DNA, the CDR3 is TGTGCCAGCAGCCAAGGTCCGATAACTGAAGCTTTCTTT.